Listed below are T cell receptor beta chains from one sample, sequenced in a study of shared clonotypes between healthy human individuals. Repertoires were generated with immunoSEQ multiplex PCR, while TCRdb's copy carries only in-frame clones and drops some. Among around 550,000 clones listed, 90% to 97% were seen once. The sample was naive CD4+ T cells sorted from blood. All receptors derive from a woman in her 30s in good health. Each CDR3 is given with its conserved first and last residue.

TRBV5-6 | CASSLAHEQFF
TRBV28 | CASSSVTYEQYF
TRBV23-1 | CASSQGSGQGCEKLFF
TRBV18 | CASSPPSSNEKLFF
TRBV7-6 | CASSLGEGTIGYTF
TRBV7-9 | CASSLDDGAEQYF
TRBV5-5 | CASSLEAERPGNTIYF
TRBV10-3 | CATRSGQNTEAFF
TRBV7-9 | CASSSTSGGSYEQYF
TRBV28 | CASSSTGTGTPETQYF
TRBV6-8 | CASSYSDRDPPASTDTQYF
TRBV10-3 | CAISETAGAGELFF